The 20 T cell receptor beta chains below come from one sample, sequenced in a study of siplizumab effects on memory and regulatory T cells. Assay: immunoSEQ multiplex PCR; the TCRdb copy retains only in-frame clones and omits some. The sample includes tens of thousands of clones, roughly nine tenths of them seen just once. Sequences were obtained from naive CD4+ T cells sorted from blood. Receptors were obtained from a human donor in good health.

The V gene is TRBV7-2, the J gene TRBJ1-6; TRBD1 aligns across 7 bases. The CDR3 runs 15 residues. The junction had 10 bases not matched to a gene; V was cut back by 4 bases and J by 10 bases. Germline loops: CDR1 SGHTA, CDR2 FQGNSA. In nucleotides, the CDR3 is TGTGCCAGCAGCTCCCCAGGGGGGGCGGCGTCACCCCTCCACTTT. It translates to CASSSPGGAASPLHF.

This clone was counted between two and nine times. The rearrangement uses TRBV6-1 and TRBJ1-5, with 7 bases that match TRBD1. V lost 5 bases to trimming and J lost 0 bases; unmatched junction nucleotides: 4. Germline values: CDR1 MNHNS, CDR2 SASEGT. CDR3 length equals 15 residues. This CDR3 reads CASSSGTVSNQPQHF. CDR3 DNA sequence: TGTGCCAGCAGTTCCGGGACAGTTAGCAATCAGCCCCAGCATTTT.

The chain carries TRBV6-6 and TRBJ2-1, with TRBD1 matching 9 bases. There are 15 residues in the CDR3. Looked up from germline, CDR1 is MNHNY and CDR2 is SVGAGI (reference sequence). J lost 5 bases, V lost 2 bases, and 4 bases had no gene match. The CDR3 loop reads CASSYPGQGNNEQFF. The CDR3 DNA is TGTGCCAGCAGTTACCCGGGACAGGGTAACAATGAGCAGTTCTTC.

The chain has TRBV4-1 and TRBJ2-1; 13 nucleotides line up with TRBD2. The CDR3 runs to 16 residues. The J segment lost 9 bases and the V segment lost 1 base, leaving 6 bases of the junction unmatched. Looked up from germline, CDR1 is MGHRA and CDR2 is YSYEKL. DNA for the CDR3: TGCGCCAGCAGCCAAGGGACTAGCGGGAGAGATGGTGAGCAGTTCTTC. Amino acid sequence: CASSQGTSGRDGEQFF.

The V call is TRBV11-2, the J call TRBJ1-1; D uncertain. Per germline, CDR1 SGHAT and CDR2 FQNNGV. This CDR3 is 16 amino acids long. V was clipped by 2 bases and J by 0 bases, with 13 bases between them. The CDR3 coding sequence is TGTGCCAGCAGCTTACGTGGTGTAAGGTTGAACACTGAAGCTTTCTTT. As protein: CASSLRGVRLNTEAFF.

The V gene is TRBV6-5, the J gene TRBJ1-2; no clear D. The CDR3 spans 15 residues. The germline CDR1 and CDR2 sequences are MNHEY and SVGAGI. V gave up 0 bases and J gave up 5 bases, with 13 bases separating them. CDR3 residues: CASSYSRPETYGYTF. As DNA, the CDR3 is TGTGCCAGCAGTTACTCGAGGCCCGAGACATATGGCTACACCTTC.

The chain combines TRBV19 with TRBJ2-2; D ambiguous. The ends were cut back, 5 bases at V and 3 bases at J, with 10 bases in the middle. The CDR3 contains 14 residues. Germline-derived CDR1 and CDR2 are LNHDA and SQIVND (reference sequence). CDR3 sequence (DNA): TGTGCCAGTAGTGCCCTCATATACACCGGGGAGCTGTTTTTT. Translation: CASSALIYTGELFF.

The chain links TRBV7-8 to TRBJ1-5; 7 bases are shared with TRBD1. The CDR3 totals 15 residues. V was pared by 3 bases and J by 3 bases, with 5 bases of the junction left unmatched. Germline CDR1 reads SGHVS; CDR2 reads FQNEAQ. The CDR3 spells CASSFGRGPNQPQHF. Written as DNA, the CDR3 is TGTGCCAGCAGCTTCGGTAGGGGGCCCAATCAGCCCCAGCATTTT.

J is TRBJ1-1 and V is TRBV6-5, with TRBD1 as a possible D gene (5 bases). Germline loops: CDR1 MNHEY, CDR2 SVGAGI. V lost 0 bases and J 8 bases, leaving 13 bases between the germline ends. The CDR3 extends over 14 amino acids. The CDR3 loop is CASSYSRGVGEAFF. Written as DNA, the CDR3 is TGTGCCAGCAGTTACTCGAGGGGTGTAGGAGAAGCTTTCTTT.

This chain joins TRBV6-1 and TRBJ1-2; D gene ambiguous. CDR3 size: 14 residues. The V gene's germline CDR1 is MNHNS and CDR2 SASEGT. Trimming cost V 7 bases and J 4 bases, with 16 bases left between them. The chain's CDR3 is CASTREAGFYGYTF. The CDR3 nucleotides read TGTGCCAGCACCCGAGAGGCCGGGTTCTATGGCTACACCTTC.

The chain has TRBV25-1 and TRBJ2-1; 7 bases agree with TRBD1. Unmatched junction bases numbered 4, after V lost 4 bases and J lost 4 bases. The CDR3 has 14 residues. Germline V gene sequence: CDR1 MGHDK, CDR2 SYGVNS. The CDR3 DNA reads TGTGCCAGCAGTGCGGACAGGCCATACAATGAGCAGTTCTTC. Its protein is CASSADRPYNEQFF.

CDR3 in amino acids: CASSLGTGDETQYF. As DNA, the CDR3 is TGTGCCAGCAGTTTAGGGACAGGGGACGAGACCCAGTACTTC. This sequence joins TRBV28 and TRBJ2-5, with 10 positions matching TRBD1. This CDR3 contains 14 residues. Germline-derived CDR1 and CDR2 are MDHEN and SYDVKM. The V gene end was trimmed by 2 bases and the J gene end by 5 bases; junction bases not matched to a gene: 2. The full variable domain, in which reference TRBV28 and TRBJ2-5 provide the parts outside the CDR3, is DVKVTQSSRYLVKRTGEKVFLECVQDMDHENMFWYRQDPGLGLRLIYFSYDVKMKEKGDIPEGYSVSREKKERFSLILESASTNQTSMYLCASSLGTGDETQYFGPGTRLLVL.

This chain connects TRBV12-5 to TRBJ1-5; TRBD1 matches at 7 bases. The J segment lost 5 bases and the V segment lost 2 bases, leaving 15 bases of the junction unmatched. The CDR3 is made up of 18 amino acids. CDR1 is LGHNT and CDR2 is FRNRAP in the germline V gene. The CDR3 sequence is CASGLRQLGTEKHQPQHF. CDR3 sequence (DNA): TGTGCTAGTGGTTTGCGACAATTAGGGACAGAAAAACATCAGCCCCAGCATTTT. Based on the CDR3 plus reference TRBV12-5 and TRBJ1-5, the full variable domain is DARVTQTPRHKVTEMGQEVTMRCQPILGHNTVFWYRQTMMQGLELLAYFRNRAPLDDSGMPKDRFSAEMPDATLATLKIQPSEPRDSAVYFCASGLRQLGTEKHQPQHFGDGTRLSIL.

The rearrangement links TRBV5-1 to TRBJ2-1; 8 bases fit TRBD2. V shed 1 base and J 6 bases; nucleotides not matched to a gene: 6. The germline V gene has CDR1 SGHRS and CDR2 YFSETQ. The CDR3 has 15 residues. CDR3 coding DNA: TGCGCCAGCAGCTTGTCCCTAGCGGGTGCCAATGAGCAGTTCTTC. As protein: CASSLSLAGANEQFF.

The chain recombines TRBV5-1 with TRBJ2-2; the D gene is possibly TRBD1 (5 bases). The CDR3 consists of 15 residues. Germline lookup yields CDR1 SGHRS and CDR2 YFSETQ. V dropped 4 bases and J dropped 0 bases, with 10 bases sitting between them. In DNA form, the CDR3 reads TGCGCCAGCAGCGGCGGACACTCGAACACCGGGGAGCTGTTTTTT. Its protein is CASSGGHSNTGELFF. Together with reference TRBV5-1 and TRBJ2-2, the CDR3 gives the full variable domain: KAGVTQTPRYLIKTRGQQVTLSCSPISGHRSVSWYQQTPGQGLQFLFEYFSETQRNKGNFPGRFSGRQFSNSRSEMNVSTLELGDSALYLCASSGGHSNTGELFFGEGSRLTVL.

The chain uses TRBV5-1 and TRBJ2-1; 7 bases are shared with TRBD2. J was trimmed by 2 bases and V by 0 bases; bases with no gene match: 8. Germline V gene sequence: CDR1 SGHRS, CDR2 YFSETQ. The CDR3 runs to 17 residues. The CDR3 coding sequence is TGCGCCAGCAGCTTGGGTCACACGGGAGGTGCCTACAATGAGCAGTTCTTC. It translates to CASSLGHTGGAYNEQFF.

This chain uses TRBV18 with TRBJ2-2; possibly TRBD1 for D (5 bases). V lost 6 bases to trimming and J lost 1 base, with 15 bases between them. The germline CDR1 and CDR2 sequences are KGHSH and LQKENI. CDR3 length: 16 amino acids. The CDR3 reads CASSLKQALNTGELFF. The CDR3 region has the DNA TGTGCCAGCTCCCTTAAACAGGCCCTGAACACCGGGGAGCTGTTTTTT.

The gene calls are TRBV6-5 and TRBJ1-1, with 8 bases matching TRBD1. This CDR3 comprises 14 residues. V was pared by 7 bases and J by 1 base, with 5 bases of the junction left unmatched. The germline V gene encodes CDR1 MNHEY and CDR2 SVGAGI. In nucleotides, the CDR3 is TGTGCCAGCAATCAGGGGGCGAAGAACACTGAAGCTTTCTTT. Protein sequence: CASNQGAKNTEAFF.

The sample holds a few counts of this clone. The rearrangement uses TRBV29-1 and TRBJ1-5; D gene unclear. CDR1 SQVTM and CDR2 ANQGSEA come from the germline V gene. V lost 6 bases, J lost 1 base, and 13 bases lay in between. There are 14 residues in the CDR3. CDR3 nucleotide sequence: TGCAGCGTCCGGGAGCAGGACAGCAATCAGCCCCAGCATTTT. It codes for CSVREQDSNQPQHF.

The CDR3 bases are TGTGCCAGCAGTTACAACCCGGGAAGGGGAGACTATGGCTACACCTTC. Translation gives CASSYNPGRGDYGYTF. The rearrangement joins TRBV6-5 to TRBJ1-2; the D gene is possibly TRBD1 (5 bases). Germline loops: CDR1 MNHEY, CDR2 SVGAGI. Trimming shortened V by 2 bases and J by 3 bases, and 16 bases separated the two germline ends. CDR3 length: 16 amino acids.